The present T cell receptor beta chain was sequenced within a study of CD8+ T cells in alopecia areata listed by TCRdb under 2018. For the wider study: Treated patients were enrolled in an open-label pilot trial of oral tofacitinib, 5 to 10 mg twice daily, for moderate-to-severe alopecia areata. Tofacitinib was given for 6 to 18 months, followed by 6 months of follow-up off drug to assess delayed response and recurrence. In treated patients, disease severity was measured using the SALT score, which gives the percentage of scalp surface area affected. To study T cell clonal expansion in alopecia areata, the researchers applied high-throughput TCRbeta sequencing to both the C3H/HeJ mouse model and human patients. In humans, TCRbeta sequencing was performed on scalp tissue and on sorted CD4+ and CD8+ peripheral blood T cells from healthy controls and from patients with patchy or totalis/universalis alopecia areata. Tofacitinib-treated patients had biopsies at baseline and at 4 and 24 weeks of treatment, with a later scalp biopsy in several patients. Clonality in the scalp was compared among normal scalp (n=4), patchy alopecia areata scalp (n=8), and alopecia totalis/universalis scalp (n=8). RNA came from the PAXgene miRNA kit for fixed scalp, the miRNeasy kit for PBMCs, and the RNeasy kit for mouse skin. TCRbeta CDR3 regions were amplified by immunoSEQ multiplex PCR using 35 Vbeta forward and 13 Jbeta reverse primers. Paper-wide results and their limitations: Shared TCR sequences between patients were less evident than in mice, which may be partly attributable to HLA diversity in the patient population. Because the treated cohort was small and included a single nonresponder, larger studies are needed to assess links between baseline CD8+ expansion and response. Lesional scalp, especially in alopecia totalis/universalis, showed higher clonality and more expanded CD8+ clones than normal scalp, suggesting antigenic drive. Many expanded lesional clones were found to persist in scalp and blood during tofacitinib treatment, and relapse after treatment cessation may be partly explained by this persistence. Unlike mouse skin, which is dominated by gammadelta T cells, normal human skin has resident alphabeta T cells that are also sequenced, and this complicates analysis of the scalp TCR repertoire. Tofacitinib significantly lowered scalp clonality and the number of expanded CD8+ clones among the top 100 scalp clones.

Comment on this clone: The specificity of this receptor is unknown. No base quality information exists; no much larger clone differs at one position.

Libraries were constructed by the immunoSEQ multiplex PCR assay. To provide template for TCR sequencing, every sample had RNA extracted and reverse transcribed into cDNA. SuperScript III was used to make first-strand cDNA, primed with a 2:1 mix of oligo-dT and random hexamers. A synthetic immune receptor repertoire was used to gauge amplification bias, and whatever bias remained was removed computationally. Processing in the source paper ran as follows. Raw reads were preprocessed for error removal, and CDR3 was defined according to IMGT conventions as running from the conserved cysteine to phenylalanine. Clonality was calculated as 1 minus Shannon entropy normalized by log2 of the number of productive unique TCRs. CD4 or CD8 identity of scalp clones was inferred by cross-referencing scalp TCRbeta sequences with sorted blood CD4 and CD8 repertoires. TCRdb retrieved this table from immuneACCESS and kept in-frame rearrangements only. Not all clones are present; in checked studies, unresolved V genes account for under half, and no reason is known for the remainder. D and trimming come from the DNA, and the V and J calls and clone size come from that table. Across this sample there are 150,000 to 200,000 clones, with approximately 67% seen only once. In total, the top ten clones hold about 1.3% of the sample.

This specimen's treatment or condition label, interpreted: oral pan-JAK inhibitor, 5-10 mg twice daily. Peripheral blood and lesional scalp punch biopsies were obtained from patients with alopecia areata. PBMCs were isolated by density centrifugation and stained for CD3, CD4 and CD8, after which CD4+ and CD8+ T cells were sorted on a FACSAria. This TCR was sampled from a human donor with alopecia areata. The sample was CD4+ T cells sorted from blood, taken around week 50, from a patient treated with tofacitinib.

The nucleotide sequence reads TGCAGCGTTGCCAGTCCAAACTACGAGCAGTACTTC. The resulting protein is CSVASPNYEQYF. This receptor chain uses TRBV29-1 and TRBJ2-7; the D gene lacks a confident call. V loses 4 bases, J loses 3 bases, and the germline ends lie 10 bases apart. Measured from the cysteine to the phenylalanine, the CDR3 is 12 residues long. Only CDR3 DNA is held: 36 bases, read in frame from base 1. The germline V gene encodes CDR1 SQVTM and CDR2 ANQGSEA.